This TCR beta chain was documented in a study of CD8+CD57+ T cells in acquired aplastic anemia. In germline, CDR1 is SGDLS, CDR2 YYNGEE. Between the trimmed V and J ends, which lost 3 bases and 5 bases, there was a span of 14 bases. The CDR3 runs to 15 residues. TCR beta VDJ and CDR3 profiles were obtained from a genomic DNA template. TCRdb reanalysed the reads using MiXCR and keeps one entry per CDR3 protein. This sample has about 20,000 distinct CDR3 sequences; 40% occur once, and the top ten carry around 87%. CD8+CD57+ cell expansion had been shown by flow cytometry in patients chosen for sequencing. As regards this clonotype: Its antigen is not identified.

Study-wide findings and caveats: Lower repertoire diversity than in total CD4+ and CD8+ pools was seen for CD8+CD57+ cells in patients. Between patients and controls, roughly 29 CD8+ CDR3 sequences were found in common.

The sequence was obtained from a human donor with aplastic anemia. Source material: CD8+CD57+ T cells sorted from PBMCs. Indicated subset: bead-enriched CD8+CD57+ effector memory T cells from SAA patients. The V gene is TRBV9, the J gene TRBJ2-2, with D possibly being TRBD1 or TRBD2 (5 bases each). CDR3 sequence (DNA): TGTGCCAGCAGCGGGGGTCCCTGGGGGACCGGGGAGCTGTTTTTT. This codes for CASSGGPWGTGELFF.